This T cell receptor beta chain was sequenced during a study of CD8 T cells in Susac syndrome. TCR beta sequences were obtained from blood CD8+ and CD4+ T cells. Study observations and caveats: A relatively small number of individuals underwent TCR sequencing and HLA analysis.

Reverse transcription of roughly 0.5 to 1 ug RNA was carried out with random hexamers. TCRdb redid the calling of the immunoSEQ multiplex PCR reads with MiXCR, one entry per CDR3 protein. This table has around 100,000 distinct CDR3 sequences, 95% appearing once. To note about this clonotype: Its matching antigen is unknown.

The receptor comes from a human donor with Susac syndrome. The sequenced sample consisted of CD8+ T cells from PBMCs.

The CDR3: CSDRDRGPSVYEQYF. CDR3 DNA sequence: TGCAGCGACCGGGACAGGGGGCCCTCCGTCTACGAGCAGTACTTC. The chain carries TRBV29-1 and TRBJ2-7; 12 positions agree with TRBD1. Germline values: CDR1 SQVTM, CDR2 ANQGSEA. V lost 7 bases to trimming and J lost 3 bases; unmatched junction nucleotides: 10. This CDR3 has 15 amino acids.